Presented here are 10 T cell receptor beta chains from one specimen sequenced in a study of radiotherapy plus CTLA-4 blockade in lung cancer. Generated by immunoSEQ multiplex PCR, the TCRdb table keeps only in-frame clones and is missing some. The sample shows tens of thousands of clones, about 74% of them seen only once. Sequencing was performed on peripheral blood, taken from a patient treated with radiotherapy plus ipilimumab. The source of these receptors is a human donor with non-small cell lung cancer whose response to radiotherapy plus ipilimumab could not be evaluated.

The CDR3 here is CASSLYGRGSGGPGGTDTQYF. The CDR3 DNA follows: TGTGCCAGCAGTCTCTACGGCCGAGGGAGCGGGGGCCCCGGGGGCACAGATACGCAGTATTTT. The chain links TRBV7-3 to TRBJ2-3; TRBD2 agrees at 8 bases. With V trimmed by 6 bases and J by 1 base, 24 bases remained unmatched. Per the germline V gene, CDR1 is SGHTA and CDR2 is FQGTGA. This CDR3 comprises 21 residues. Complete variable domain (other parts from reference TRBV7-3 and TRBJ2-3): GAGVSQTPSNKVTEKGKYVELRCDPISGHTALYWYRQSLGQGPEFLIYFQGTGAADDSGLPNDRFFAVRPEGSVSTLKIQRTERGDSAVYLCASSLYGRGSGGPGGTDTQYFGPGTRLTVL.

This clone was observed a single time. The CDR3 region is CASSWTLAVGEQYF. CDR3 DNA sequence: TGTGCCAGCAGTTGGACTTTGGCAGTGGGAGAGCAGTACTTC. The V gene is TRBV7-2, the J gene TRBJ2-7, with D maybe TRBD2 (5 bases). Germline V gene lookup returns CDR1 SGHTA and CDR2 FQGNSA. The CDR3 totals 14 residues. Trimming pared 6 bases from V and 7 bases from J, leaving 19 bases between.

The J gene is TRBJ2-2, the V gene TRBV5-1, with 9 bases aligning to TRBD2. V lost 0 bases and J lost 0; bases outside the gene matches: 3. This CDR3 has 17 residues. In germline, CDR1 is SGHRS, CDR2 YFSETQ. The DNA for the CDR3 is TGCGCCAGCAGCTTGGGGCTAGCGGGGACGAACACCGGGGAGCTGTTTTTT. Its translation is CASSLGLAGTNTGELFF. Full variable domain (remainder filled in from reference TRBV5-1 and TRBJ2-2): KAGVTQTPRYLIKTRGQQVTLSCSPISGHRSVSWYQQTPGQGLQFLFEYFSETQRNKGNFPGRFSGRQFSNSRSEMNVSTLELGDSALYLCASSLGLAGTNTGELFFGEGSRLTVL.

This chain joins TRBV9 and TRBJ2-1; the match to TRBD2 covers 9 bases. Germline trimming cut 1 base from V and 8 bases from J; bases unmatched to any gene: 4. This CDR3 spans 14 amino acids. CDR1 SGDLS and CDR2 YYNGEE come from the germline V gene. CDR3 protein: CASSVTGGGDEQFF. CDR3 sequence (DNA): TGTGCCAGCAGCGTAACAGGCGGGGGGGATGAGCAGTTCTTC.

The chain combines TRBV9 with TRBJ2-1; D is uncertain. There are 12 residues in the CDR3. V lost 3 bases and J lost 10, with 11 bases in between. Germline values: CDR1 SGDLS, CDR2 YYNGEE. The CDR3 protein is CASSGDWREQFF. For the CDR3, the DNA is TGTGCCAGCAGCGGAGACTGGAGAGAGCAGTTCTTC.

This chain links TRBV9 with TRBJ2-7; perhaps TRBD1 as D (5 bases). The CDR3 spans 13 residues. Germline CDR1 is SGDLS and CDR2 is YYNGEE. V lost 3 bases to trimming and J lost 6 bases, with 13 bases between them. DNA of the CDR3: TGTGCCAGCAGCGCTCAGGGTGGGGCCGAGCAGTACTTC. Translated, it gives CASSAQGGAEQYF.

This chain connects TRBV4-2 to TRBJ2-5; 7 bases line up with TRBD1. The trim removed 5 bases at V and 5 bases at J, leaving 5 bases unmatched. The germline V gene has CDR1 LGHNA and CDR2 YNFKEQ. This CDR3 has 13 amino acids. DNA of the CDR3: TGTGCCAGCAGCTTAGACAGGGCGGAGACCCAGTACTTC. It specifies CASSLDRAETQYF.

This rearrangement joins TRBV4-3 to TRBJ1-2; D ambiguous. The CDR3 has 14 residues. Germline V gene lookup returns CDR1 LGHNA and CDR2 YSLEER. Trimming pared 0 bases from V and 2 bases from J, leaving 7 bases between. The CDR3 loop reads CASSQEPRNYGYTF. The CDR3 nucleotides read TGCGCCAGCAGCCAAGAACCACGGAACTATGGCTACACCTTC.

This clone has only a few counts. Here the CDR3 DNA reads TGTGCCAGCAGATCTGGACAGGGCTATAATTCACCCCTCCACTTT. It specifies CASRSGQGYNSPLHF. The J gene is TRBJ1-6, the V gene TRBV28, with 8 bases matching TRBD1. The ends lost 6 bases at V and 3 bases at J; junction bases unmatched: 4. The CDR3 runs to 15 residues. Looked up from germline, CDR1 is MDHEN and CDR2 is SYDVKM.

The chain couples TRBV9 to TRBJ2-3, with D unresolved. Germline assignment: CDR1 SGDLS and CDR2 YYNGEE. The CDR3 is made up of 12 amino acids. V shed 1 base and J shed 4 bases, with 4 bases lying between them. CDR3 in amino acids: CASSVIADTQYF. The CDR3 DNA reads as TGTGCCAGCAGCGTAATAGCAGATACGCAGTATTTT.